This TCR beta chain was obtained from a study of blood T cell repertoires in COVID-19. Study-level background: COVID-19 samples collected from the United States, Italy and Spain covered acute and convalescent phases. PBMCs, B-cell-depleted T cells, or T cells provided the cDNA or gDNA that made up the material.

Per the original methods: Amplification with reference gene primers provided the estimates of nucleated cell counts. Profiling relied on immunoSEQ multiplex PCR, and the TCRdb table lists in-frame clones only, not all of them. That table gives V, J and clone size, and the DNA gave D and trimming. Of about 170,000 clones listed, approximately 90% are singletons. The CDR3 extends over 14 amino acids. The V end was cut by 7 bases, the J end by 7 bases, with 19 bases between. Germline V gene sequence: CDR1 LNHNV, CDR2 YYDKDF (reference sequence). The receptor's source is a man aged 45-60 years who had recovered from COVID-19. Material: peripheral blood. The chain carries TRBV15 and TRBJ1-2; a possible D gene is TRBD1 (5 bases). CDR3 DNA: TGTGCCACCACCCAGGGCGCCTTGCAGAGTGGCTACACCTTC. Protein: CATTQGALQSGYTF.